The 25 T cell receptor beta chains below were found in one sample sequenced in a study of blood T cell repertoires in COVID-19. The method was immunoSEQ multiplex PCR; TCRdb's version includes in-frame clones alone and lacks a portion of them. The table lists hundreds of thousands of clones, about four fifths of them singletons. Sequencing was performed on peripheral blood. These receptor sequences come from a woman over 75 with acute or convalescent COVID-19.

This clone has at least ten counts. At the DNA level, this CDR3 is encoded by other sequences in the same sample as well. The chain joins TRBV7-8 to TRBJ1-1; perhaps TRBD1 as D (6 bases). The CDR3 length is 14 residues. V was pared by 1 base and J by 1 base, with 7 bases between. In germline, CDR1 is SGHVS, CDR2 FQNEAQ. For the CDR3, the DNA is TGTGCCAGCAGCTTAGGGACAGCGAACACTGAAGCTTTCTTT. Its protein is CASSLGTANTEAFF.

The CDR3 region is CASSRAGQGAYEQYF. CDR3 nucleotide sequence: TGTGCCAGCAGCAGAGCGGGACAGGGGGCCTACGAGCAGTACTTC. The rearrangement links TRBV5-6 to TRBJ2-7; TRBD1 aligns across 11 bases. CDR1 and CDR2 (germline): SGHDT, YYEEEE. The junction had 5 bases not matched to a gene; V was cut back by 4 bases and J by 2 bases. CDR3 length: 15 residues. Full variable domain (outside the CDR3, taken from reference TRBV5-6 and TRBJ2-7): DAGVTQSPTHLIKTRGQQVTLRCSPKSGHDTVSWYQQALGQGPQFIFQYYEEEERQRGNFPDRFSGHQFPNYSSELNVNALLLGDSALYLCASSRAGQGAYEQYFGPGTRLTVT.

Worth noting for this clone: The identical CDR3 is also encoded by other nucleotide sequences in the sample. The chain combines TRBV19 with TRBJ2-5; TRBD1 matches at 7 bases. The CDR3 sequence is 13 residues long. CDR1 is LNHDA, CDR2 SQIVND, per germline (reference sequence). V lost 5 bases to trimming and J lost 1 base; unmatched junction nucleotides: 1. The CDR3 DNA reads TGTGCCAGTAGTCGGGACAGCCAAGAGACCCAGTACTTC. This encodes CASSRDSQETQYF. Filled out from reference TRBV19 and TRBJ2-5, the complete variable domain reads DGGITQSPKYLFRKEGQNVTLSCEQNLNHDAMYWYRQDPGQGLRLIYYSQIVNDFQKGDIAEGYSVSREKKESFPLTVTSAQKNPTAFYLCASSRDSQETQYFGPGTRLLVL.

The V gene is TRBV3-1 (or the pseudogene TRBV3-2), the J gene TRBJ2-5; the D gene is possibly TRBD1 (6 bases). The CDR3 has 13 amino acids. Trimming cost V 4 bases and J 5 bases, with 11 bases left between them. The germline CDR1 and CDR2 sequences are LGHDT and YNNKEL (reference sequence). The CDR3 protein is CASSLRGGETQYF. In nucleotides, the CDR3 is TGTGCCAGCAGCCTCAGGGGTGGGGAGACCCAGTACTTC.

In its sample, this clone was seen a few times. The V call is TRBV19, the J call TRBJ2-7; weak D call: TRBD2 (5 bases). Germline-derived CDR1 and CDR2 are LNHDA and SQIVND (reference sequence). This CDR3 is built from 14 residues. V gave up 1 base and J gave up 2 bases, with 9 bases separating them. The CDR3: CASSIVAGAYEQYF. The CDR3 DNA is TGTGCCAGTAGTATAGTAGCCGGGGCCTACGAGCAGTACTTC.

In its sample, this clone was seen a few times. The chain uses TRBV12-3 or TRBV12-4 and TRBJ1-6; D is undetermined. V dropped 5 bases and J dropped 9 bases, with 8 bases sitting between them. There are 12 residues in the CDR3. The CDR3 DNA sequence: TGTGCCAGCAGTCGTATCAGTTCACCCCTCCACTTT. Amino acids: CASSRISSPLHF.

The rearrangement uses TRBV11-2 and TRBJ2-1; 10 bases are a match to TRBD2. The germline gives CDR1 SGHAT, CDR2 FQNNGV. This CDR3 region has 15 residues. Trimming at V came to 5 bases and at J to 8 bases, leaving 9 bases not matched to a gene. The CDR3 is CASSLRLAGADEQFF. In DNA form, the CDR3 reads TGTGCCAGCAGCCTCCGGCTAGCGGGGGCTGATGAGCAGTTCTTC.

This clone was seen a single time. CDR3 in amino acids: CASSLEPLGGGAYEQYF. The CDR3 coding sequence is TGTGCCAGCAGCTTAGAACCCCTAGGGGGTGGAGCCTACGAGCAGTACTTC. V usage is TRBV11-2 and J usage is TRBJ2-7; the D gene is possibly TRBD1 (6 bases). V lost 0 bases, J lost 2 bases, and 17 bases lay in between. Germline V CDR1 and CDR2: SGHAT, FQNNGV. This CDR3 contains 17 residues.

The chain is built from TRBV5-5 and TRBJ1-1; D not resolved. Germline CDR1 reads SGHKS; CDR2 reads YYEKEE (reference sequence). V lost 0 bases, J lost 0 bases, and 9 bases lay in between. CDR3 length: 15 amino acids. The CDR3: CASSLVGEMNTEAFF. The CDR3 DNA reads TGTGCCAGCAGCTTGGTTGGGGAGATGAACACTGAAGCTTTCTTT.

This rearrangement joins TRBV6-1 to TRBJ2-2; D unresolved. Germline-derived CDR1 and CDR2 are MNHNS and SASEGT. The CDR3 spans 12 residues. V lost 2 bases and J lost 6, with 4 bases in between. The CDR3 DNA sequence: TGTGCCAGCAGTGAACTTGCCGGGGAGCTGTTTTTT. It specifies CASSELAGELFF.

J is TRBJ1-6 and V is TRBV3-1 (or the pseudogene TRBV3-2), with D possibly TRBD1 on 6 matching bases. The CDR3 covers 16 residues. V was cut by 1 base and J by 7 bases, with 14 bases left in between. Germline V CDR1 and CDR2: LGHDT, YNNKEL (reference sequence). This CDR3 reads CASSQVGGGVNSPLHF. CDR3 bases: TGTGCCAGCAGCCAAGTGGGGGGGGGCGTGAATTCACCCCTCCACTTT.

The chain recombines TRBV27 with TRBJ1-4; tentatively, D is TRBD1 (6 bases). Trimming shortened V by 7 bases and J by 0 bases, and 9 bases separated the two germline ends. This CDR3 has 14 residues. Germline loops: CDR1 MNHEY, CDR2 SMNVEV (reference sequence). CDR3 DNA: TGTGCCAGCAAAGGGGGTGCAACTAATGAAAAACTGTTTTTT. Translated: CASKGGATNEKLFF.

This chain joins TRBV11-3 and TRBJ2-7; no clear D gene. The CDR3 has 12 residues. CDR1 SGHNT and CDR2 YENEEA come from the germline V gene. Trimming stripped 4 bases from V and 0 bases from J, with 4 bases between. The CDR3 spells CASSWSSYEQYF. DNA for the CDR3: TGTGCCAGCAGCTGGAGCTCCTACGAGCAGTACTTC.

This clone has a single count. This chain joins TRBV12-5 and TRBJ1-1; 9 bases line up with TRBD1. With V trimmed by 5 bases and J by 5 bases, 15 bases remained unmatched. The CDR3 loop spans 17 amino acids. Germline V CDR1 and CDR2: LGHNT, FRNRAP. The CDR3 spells CASGRGPRGQGYTEAFF. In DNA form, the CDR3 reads TGTGCTAGTGGTCGCGGTCCGAGGGGACAGGGTTATACTGAAGCTTTCTTT.

In DNA, the CDR3 is TGTGCCAGCGGATCGGCAACAGGGGCCCCTGTTCCCCTCCACTTT. Protein sequence: CASGSATGAPVPLHF. V gene TRBV28 combines with J gene TRBJ1-6; 7 bases match TRBD1. The CDR3 has 15 amino acids. Germline CDR1 is MDHEN and CDR2 is SYDVKM. The junction had 17 bases not matched to a gene; V was cut back by 8 bases and J by 13 bases.

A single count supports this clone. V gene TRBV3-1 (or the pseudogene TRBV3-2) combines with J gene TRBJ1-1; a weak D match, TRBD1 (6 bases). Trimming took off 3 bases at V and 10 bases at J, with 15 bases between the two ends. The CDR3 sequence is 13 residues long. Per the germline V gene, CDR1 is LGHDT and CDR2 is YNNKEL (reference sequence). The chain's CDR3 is CASSHYGQKVAFF. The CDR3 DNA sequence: TGTGCCAGCAGCCACTATGGACAGAAGGTAGCTTTCTTT.

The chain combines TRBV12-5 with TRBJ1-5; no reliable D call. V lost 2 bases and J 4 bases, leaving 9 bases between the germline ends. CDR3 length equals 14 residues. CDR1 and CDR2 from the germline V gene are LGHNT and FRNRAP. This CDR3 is CASGLFQVNQPQHF. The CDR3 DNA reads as TGTGCTAGTGGTTTGTTCCAGGTGAATCAGCCCCAGCATTTT.

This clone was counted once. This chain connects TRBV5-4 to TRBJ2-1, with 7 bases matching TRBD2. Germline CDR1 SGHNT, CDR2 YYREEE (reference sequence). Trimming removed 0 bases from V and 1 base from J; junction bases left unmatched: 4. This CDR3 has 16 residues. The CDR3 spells CASSLGTGGSYNEQFF. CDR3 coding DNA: TGTGCCAGCAGCTTGGGTACCGGGGGGTCCTACAATGAGCAGTTCTTC.

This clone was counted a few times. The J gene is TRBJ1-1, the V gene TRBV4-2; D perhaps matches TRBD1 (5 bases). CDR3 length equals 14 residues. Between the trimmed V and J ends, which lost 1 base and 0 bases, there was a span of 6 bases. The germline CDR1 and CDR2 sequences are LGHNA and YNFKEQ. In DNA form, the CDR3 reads TGTGCCAGCAGCCAAGGACAGATGAACACTGAAGCTTTCTTT. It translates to CASSQGQMNTEAFF.

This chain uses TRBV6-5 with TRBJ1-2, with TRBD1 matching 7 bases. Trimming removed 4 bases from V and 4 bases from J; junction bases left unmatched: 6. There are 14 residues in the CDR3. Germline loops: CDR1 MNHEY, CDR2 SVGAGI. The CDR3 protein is CASSSTGTAYGYTF. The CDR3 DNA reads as TGTGCCAGCAGTTCAACCGGGACAGCCTATGGCTACACCTTC.

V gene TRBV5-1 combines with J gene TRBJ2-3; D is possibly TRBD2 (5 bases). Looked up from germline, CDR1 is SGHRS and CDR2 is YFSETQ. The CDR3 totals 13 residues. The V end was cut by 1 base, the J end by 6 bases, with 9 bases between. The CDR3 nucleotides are TGCGCCAGCAGCTTGTCGGGGTTGGATACGCAGTATTTT. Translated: CASSLSGLDTQYF. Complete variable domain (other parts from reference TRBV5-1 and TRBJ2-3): KAGVTQTPRYLIKTRGQQVTLSCSPISGHRSVSWYQQTPGQGLQFLFEYFSETQRNKGNFPGRFSGRQFSNSRSEMNVSTLELGDSALYLCASSLSGLDTQYFGPGTRLTVL.

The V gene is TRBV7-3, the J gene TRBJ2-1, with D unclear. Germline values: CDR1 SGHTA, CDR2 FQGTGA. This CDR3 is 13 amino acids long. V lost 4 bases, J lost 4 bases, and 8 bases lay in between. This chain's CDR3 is CASSSLEYNEQFF. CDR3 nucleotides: TGTGCCAGCAGCTCGTTGGAGTACAATGAGCAGTTCTTC. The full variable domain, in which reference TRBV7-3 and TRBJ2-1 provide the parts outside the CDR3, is GAGVSQTPSNKVTEKGKYVELRCDPISGHTALYWYRQSLGQGPEFLIYFQGTGAADDSGLPNDRFFAVRPEGSVSTLKIQRTERGDSAVYLCASSSLEYNEQFFGPGTRLTVL.

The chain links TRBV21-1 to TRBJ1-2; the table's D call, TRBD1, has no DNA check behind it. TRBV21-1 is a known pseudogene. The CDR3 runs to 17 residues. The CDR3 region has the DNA TGTGCCAGCAGCCCTAGATCCGGGACACCCGACAACTATGGCTACACCTTC. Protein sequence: CASSPRSGTPDNYGYTF.

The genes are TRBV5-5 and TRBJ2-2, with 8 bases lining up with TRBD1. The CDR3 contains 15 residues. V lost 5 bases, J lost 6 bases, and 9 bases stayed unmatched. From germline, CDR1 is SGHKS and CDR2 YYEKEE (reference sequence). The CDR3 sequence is CASSFRQGAAGELFF. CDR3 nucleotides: TGTGCCAGCAGTTTTCGCCAGGGGGCGGCCGGGGAGCTGTTTTTT.

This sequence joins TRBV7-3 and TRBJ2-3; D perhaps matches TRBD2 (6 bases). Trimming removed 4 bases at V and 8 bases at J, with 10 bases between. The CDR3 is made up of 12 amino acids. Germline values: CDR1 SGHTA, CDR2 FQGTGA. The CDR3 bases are TGTGCCAGCAGCTCCCTCGGGGGTACGCAGTATTTT. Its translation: CASSSLGGTQYF.